The present entry profiles one TCR beta chain with its context. This clonotype was seen only a few times. Its antigen is currently not known. Per-base qualities were not stored, and no clone one base away is much larger. This sample is drawn from a study of patients and donors after allogeneic stem cell transplantation (TCRdb year 2020). The library was generated by RT-PCR. Sequenced on a NextSeq 550. TCRdb reworked the public reads: Q25 trimming with fastp, MiXCR clone assembly, productive beta chains retained. Duplicate CDR3 protein sequences are folded into a single record with the most common DNA and genes. The sample includes approximately 150,000 distinct CDR3 sequences, with approximately 31% observed a single time. The ten largest clonotypes hold approximately 3% of the sample. The sample was blood, either unsorted or a sorted T cell fraction (not recorded which). This sequence was found in a human donor who was either an allogeneic HSCT recipient or a stem cell or donor lymphocyte infusion donor (not recorded which). It is not recorded whose cells these are; they may come from a transplant donor.

The sequenced DNA is TGCGCCAGCAGCCCACGGGGCAAACCTTCACCCCTCCACTTT. Translated, this is CASSPRGKPSPLHF. The chain is encoded by TRBV5-1 joined to TRBJ1-6; TRBD1 is a possible D gene, resting on 5 matching bases. The CDR3 sequence holds 14 residues, the cysteine and phenylalanine included. The DNA shown is the 42-base CDR3, in frame from base 1. V is pared back by 4 bases and J by 9 bases, with 14 bases lying between the germline termini. Taken from the germline V gene, the CDR1 and CDR2 loops are SGHRS and YFSETQ.